Each of the 2 T cell receptor beta chains below was sequenced from the same sample in a study of OX40 agonist ivuxolimab in advanced cancers. TCRdb's table, derived via immunoSEQ multiplex PCR, lists solely in-frame clones and lacks some. The table includes about 68,000 clones, 84% detected once. The sequencing here drew on CD4+ or CD8+ T cells sorted from blood, taken in a trial of the OX40 agonist ivuxolimab. Source of these receptors: an adult with an advanced solid tumor such as melanoma, head and neck, liver or kidney cancer.

This rearrangement joins TRBV15 to TRBJ2-5; D is possibly TRBD1 (5 bases). This CDR3 has 15 amino acids. Germline V gene lookup returns CDR1 LNHNV and CDR2 YYDKDF (reference sequence). The V and J ends lost 0 bases and 4 bases respectively, with 12 bases between them. As DNA, the CDR3 is TGTGCCACCAGCAGAGATCTGCAAAGGGGAGAGACCCAGTACTTC. This translates into CATSRDLQRGETQYF.

This chain joins TRBV16 and TRBJ2-7; tentatively, D is TRBD2 (6 bases). V was pared by 4 bases and J by 2 bases, with 15 bases between. The CDR3 runs 15 residues. Looked up from germline, CDR1 is KGHSY and CDR2 is FQNENV. CDR3 amino acids: CASSPYSGHAYEQYF. CDR3 nucleotide sequence: TGTGCCAGCAGCCCCTATAGCGGCCACGCCTACGAGCAGTACTTC.